This T cell receptor beta chain stems from a study of blood T cell repertoires in COVID-19. The wider study: PBMCs, B-cell-depleted T cells, or T cells were the source of the cDNA or gDNA that made up the material.

The repertoire was sequenced with immunoSEQ multiplex PCR; TCRdb's copy has only in-frame clones and lacks some. This sample carries over 300,000 clones, roughly 88% of them seen once, and the ten largest clones take about 2%. Trimming cost V 3 bases and J 8 bases, with 16 bases left between them. The germline gives CDR1 LNHDA, CDR2 SQIVND (reference sequence). The CDR3 totals 14 residues. Sequenced sample: PBMCs or T cells enriched from blood (not recorded which). The rearrangement links TRBV19 to TRBJ1-2, with D tentatively TRBD1 (6 bases). This TCR derives from a man aged 30 to 39 who had recovered from COVID-19. CDR3 sequence: CASSMSGQIKGYTF. As DNA, the CDR3 is TGTGCCAGTAGTATGTCCGGACAGATAAAGGGCTACACCTTC. The whole variable domain, filled in from reference TRBV19 and TRBJ1-2, reads DGGITQSPKYLFRKEGQNVTLSCEQNLNHDAMYWYRQDPGQGLRLIYYSQIVNDFQKGDIAEGYSVSREKKESFPLTVTSAQKNPTAFYLCASSMSGQIKGYTFGSGTRLTVV.